This TCR beta chain was documented in a study of T and B cells in COVID-19 patients. Study-wide background: COVID-19 patients gave peripheral blood either during active infection or after recovery. Of approximately 20 active-infection patients, about 18 carried comorbidities linked to unfavorable COVID-19 outcome.

Study results and caveats: Clonality of TRB repertoires was high in active COVID-19; recovery brought above-healthy diversity and richness. In COVID-19 patients, T cell receptor beta variable and joining gene use was reportedly strongly skewed.

This clonotype was found once. Its specificity is not known. TRB was amplified from around 230-520 ng of blood genomic DNA. V shed 0 bases and J shed 6 bases, with 8 bases lying between them. Germline V lookup: CDR1 SGHAT, CDR2 FQNNGV. CDR3 size: 13 residues. BIOMED2 TRB-A/B primer pools were used in multiplex TRB PCR. TCRdb reanalysed the multiplex PCR reads using MiXCR and keeps one entry per CDR3 protein. The data contain 5,500 to 8,500 distinct CDR3 sequences, 31% of them singletons. The TCR was taken from a human donor with active COVID-19. This chain connects TRBV11-2 to TRBJ1-2, with D possibly matching TRBD1 (5 bases). Sequencing was performed on blood. CDR3 loop: CASSLDREDGYTF. CDR3 DNA: TGTGCCAGCAGCTTAGACAGGGAAGATGGCTACACCTTC.